Listed below are T cell receptor beta chains from one sample, sequenced in a study of identical twins. TCRdb processed the 5' RACE reads anew with MiXCR; each CDR3 protein has one entry. Of about 100,000 distinct CDR3 sequences in the sample, 5.9% were seen once. The specimen was memory T cells sorted from blood. The receptors derive from a woman in her forties or fifties in good health. Each CDR3 is given with its conserved first and last residue. D genes are given only for firm matches. Size values are once, few and many counts, or a class for expanded clones, and some rows have none.

>14|TRBV10-3|TRBJ2-5|few|.
CAISDWPNQETQYF
TGTGCCATCAGTGATTGGCCAAACCAAGAGACCCAGTACTTC
>12|TRBV11-2|TRBJ2-1|.|.
CASSLHSYEQFF
TGTGCCAGCAGCCTCCACTCGTACGAGCAGTTCTTC
>15|TRBV19|TRBJ2-1|many|.
CASSQDRSSYNEQFF
TGTGCCAGTAGCCAAGACAGGAGCTCCTACAATGAGCAGTTCTTC
>16|TRBV20-1|TRBJ2-5|.|.
CSASHPWGGSQETQYF
TGCAGTGCTAGTCACCCTTGGGGGGGCTCGCAAGAGACCCAGTACTTC
>15|TRBV5-4|TRBJ1-4|many|.
CASSHGGGDNEKLFF
TGTGCCAGCAGCCACGGGGGCGGAGATAATGAAAAACTGTTTTTT
>16|TRBV5-1|TRBJ1-4|many|TRBD1
CASSFQGAVSDEKLFF
TGCGCCAGCAGCTTCCAGGGGGCAGTATCGGATGAAAAACTGTTTTTT
>13|TRBV10-1|TRBJ2-1|.|.
CASAEGTYNEQFF
TGCGCCAGCGCGGAGGGGACCTACAATGAGCAGTTCTTC
>14|TRBV5-1|TRBJ2-1|many|.
CASSFRGGVGEQFF
TGCGCCAGCAGCTTTCGGGGAGGTGTGGGTGAGCAGTTCTTC
>14|TRBV2|TRBJ2-3|.|.
CASTTGPLGDTQYF
TGTGCCAGCACCACCGGTCCCCTCGGCGATACGCAGTATTTT
>15|TRBV12-3/TRBV12-4|TRBJ2-7|many|TRBD1
CASSPSGTVWDEQYF
TGTGCCAGCAGTCCCTCCGGGACAGTGTGGGACGAGCAGTACTTC
>12|TRBV3-1|TRBJ1-1|many|.
CASSLGRAEAFF
TGTGCCAGCAGCTTGGGGCGGGCGGAAGCTTTCTTT
>15|TRBV11-3|TRBJ1-3|many|.
CASSLARNSGNTIYF
TGTGCCAGCAGCTTAGCGAGGAATAGTGGAAACACCATATATTTT
>12|TRBV29-1|TRBJ1-4|many|TRBD1
CSAGQGREKLFF
TGCAGCGCCGGACAGGGCAGGGAAAAACTGTTTTTT
>14|TRBV18|TRBJ1-1|few|TRBD1
CASSPAGGSAEAFF
TGTGCCAGCTCACCCGCAGGGGGCTCGGCTGAAGCTTTCTTT
>14|TRBV7-9|TRBJ2-1|.|TRBD2
CASSFETSGNEQFF
TGTGCCAGCAGTTTTGAAACTAGCGGCAATGAGCAGTTCTTC
>14|TRBV3-1|TRBJ1-3|many|.
CASSPQGAGNTIYF
TGTGCCAGCAGCCCACAGGGTGCTGGAAACACCATATATTTT
>13|TRBV7-8|TRBJ1-5|.|.
CASSPDPDQPQHF
TGTGCCAGCAGCCCGGACCCGGACCAGCCCCAGCATTTT
>13|TRBV20-1|TRBJ1-4|many|.
CSAQTGTNEKLFF
TGCAGTGCTCAGACAGGAACTAATGAAAAACTGTTTTTT
>15|TRBV27|TRBJ2-4|few|TRBD2
CASSLSPTSVNIQYF
TGTGCCAGCAGTTTATCCCCGACTAGCGTAAACATTCAGTACTTC
>15|TRBV19|TRBJ2-1|few|TRBD1
CASSTPGQGYNERFF
TGTGCCAGTAGTACTCCGGGACAGGGCTACAATGAGCGGTTCTTC
>12|TRBV13|TRBJ1-1|many|.
CASSVMNTEAFF
TGTGCCAGCAGCGTAATGAACACTGAAGCTTTCTTT
>16|TRBV10-3|TRBJ2-7|few|TRBD2
CAISDGDSGSNYEQYF
TGTGCCATCAGTGACGGGGATAGCGGGTCCAACTACGAGCAGTACTTC
>17|TRBV12-3/TRBV12-4|TRBJ1-1|.|.
CASSPRGGGALRTEAFF
TGTGCCAGCAGCCCCCGGGGTGGCGGGGCCCTGAGGACTGAAGCTTTCTTT
>18|TRBV24-1|TRBJ2-5|many|TRBD2
CATSDLGLAGAKGETQYF
TGTGCCACCAGTGATTTGGGACTAGCGGGAGCTAAGGGAGAGACCCAGTACTTC
>15|TRBV12-3/TRBV12-4|TRBJ2-2|few|.
CASRPGYANTGELFF
TGTGCCAGCAGACCAGGGTACGCGAACACCGGGGAGCTGTTTTTT
>15|TRBV5-1|TRBJ2-1|many|TRBD2
CASSLGAGGEDEQFF
TGCGCCAGCAGCTTGGGGGCGGGAGGGGAGGATGAGCAGTTCTTC
>13|TRBV12-3/TRBV12-4|TRBJ2-7|few|.
CASSPGRGYEQYF
TGTGCCAGCAGTCCCGGAAGGGGTTACGAGCAGTACTTC
>14|TRBV20-1|TRBJ2-1|many|.
CSARALNGNNEQFF
TGCAGTGCTAGAGCCCTCAACGGGAACAATGAGCAGTTCTTC
>13|TRBV7-9|TRBJ1-2|few|TRBD1
CASSQGGNYGYTF
TGTGCCAGCAGCCAGGGGGGGAACTATGGCTACACCTTC
>16|TRBV7-2|TRBJ1-6|many|.
CASSHTQGSQNSPLHF
TGTGCCAGCAGCCACACCCAGGGCAGCCAGAATTCACCCCTCCACTTT
>14|TRBV7-3|TRBJ2-3|few|.
CASRSGPGTDTQYF
TGTGCCAGCAGATCCGGACCAGGAACAGATACGCAGTATTTT
>14|TRBV27|TRBJ2-3|many|.
CASSLGGRADTQYF
TGTGCCAGCAGTTTGGGGGGCCGCGCAGATACGCAGTATTTT